The rows below give T cell receptor beta chains drawn from one sample of a study of Graves' ophthalmopathy and Graves' hyperthyroidism. TCRdb re-analysed the multiplex PCR reads in MiXCR, keeping a single row per CDR3 protein. The table has roughly 600,000 distinct CDR3 sequences, less than 45% seen once. Material for sequencing was peripheral blood or thyroid tissue (not recorded which). The receptors were gathered from an adult man with Graves' hyperthyroidism. Both conserved end residues are trimmed from each CDR3.

CDR3 protein: ASSLQGNYGANVLT; V gene: TRBV7-9; CDR3 length: 14; J gene: TRBJ2-6
CDR3 protein: ASSHGEGAYNSPLH; V gene: TRBV6-5; CDR3 length: 14; J gene: TRBJ1-6
CDR3 protein: ASSPWDREDHGYT; V gene: TRBV3-1; CDR3 length: 13; J gene: TRBJ1-2
CDR3 protein: SESDTVSYEQY; V gene: TRBV29-1; CDR3 length: 11; J gene: TRBJ2-7
CDR3 protein: ASSFGTSGRGEQF; V gene: TRBV7-9; CDR3 length: 13; J gene: NA
CDR3 protein: ASSSRTGFEQY; V gene: TRBV7-7; CDR3 length: 11; J gene: TRBJ2-7
CDR3 protein: SVEPTSGGYNEQF; V gene: TRBV29-1; CDR3 length: 13; J gene: NA
CDR3 protein: SVGRSGGGQPQH; V gene: TRBV20-1; CDR3 length: 12; J gene: TRBJ1-5
CDR3 protein: ASTPGQKETQY; V gene: TRBV19; CDR3 length: 11; J gene: TRBJ2-5
CDR3 protein: ASSLTGVADEKLF; V gene: TRBV6-5; CDR3 length: 13; J gene: TRBJ1-4
CDR3 protein: ASSLMGGSSYEQY; V gene: TRBV7-9; CDR3 length: 13; J gene: TRBJ2-7
CDR3 protein: ASSHGFLETQY; V gene: TRBV28; CDR3 length: 11; J gene: TRBJ2-5
CDR3 protein: AWMGRDYGYT; V gene: TRBV30; CDR3 length: 10; J gene: TRBJ1-2
CDR3 protein: ASRPDRGQSSPLH; V gene: TRBV5-8; CDR3 length: 13; J gene: TRBJ1-6
CDR3 protein: ASSLVPGAADEAF; V gene: TRBV7-9; CDR3 length: 13; J gene: TRBJ1-1
CDR3 protein: ASSASTLPGELF; V gene: TRBV2; CDR3 length: 12; J gene: TRBJ2-2
CDR3 protein: AGSFGGDRGEQF; V gene: TRBV7-3; CDR3 length: 12; J gene: NA
CDR3 protein: ASSVSSSTDTQY; V gene: TRBV5-8; CDR3 length: 12; J gene: TRBJ2-3
CDR3 protein: SVIRGAANTEAF; V gene: TRBV29-1; CDR3 length: 12; J gene: TRBJ1-1
CDR3 protein: ASSIQDIGEQY; V gene: TRBV5-1; CDR3 length: 11; J gene: TRBJ2-7
CDR3 protein: SARSLGGYNEQF; V gene: TRBV20-1; CDR3 length: 12; J gene: NA
CDR3 protein: ASKGDPGNQPQH; V gene: TRBV19; CDR3 length: 12; J gene: TRBJ1-5
CDR3 protein: SARHLYGYT; V gene: TRBV20-1; CDR3 length: 9; J gene: TRBJ1-2
CDR3 protein: AISELLGHSNTEAF; V gene: TRBV10-3; CDR3 length: 14; J gene: TRBJ1-1
CDR3 protein: ASSVVTAGSEAF; V gene: TRBV9; CDR3 length: 12; J gene: TRBJ1-1
CDR3 protein: ASNRQGGDEQY; V gene: TRBV6-5; CDR3 length: 11; J gene: TRBJ2-7
CDR3 protein: AWSVRAGYNQPQH; V gene: TRBV30; CDR3 length: 13; J gene: TRBJ1-5
CDR3 protein: ASSRQGGDQPQH; V gene: TRBV6-2/TRBV6-3; CDR3 length: 12; J gene: TRBJ1-5
CDR3 protein: ASSLGLAGGRSYEQY; V gene: TRBV7-2; CDR3 length: 15; J gene: TRBJ2-7
CDR3 protein: ASSKPGQINSPLH; V gene: TRBV10-2; CDR3 length: 13; J gene: TRBJ1-6
CDR3 protein: SARDGTTYEQY; V gene: TRBV20-1; CDR3 length: 11; J gene: TRBJ2-7
CDR3 protein: ASRRSGNTGELF; V gene: TRBV5-1; CDR3 length: 12; J gene: TRBJ2-2
CDR3 protein: ASGLGGVYEQY; V gene: TRBV28; CDR3 length: 11; J gene: TRBJ2-7
CDR3 protein: ATSDSGGDGYYEQY; V gene: TRBV24-1; CDR3 length: 14; J gene: TRBJ2-7
CDR3 protein: ASSLSGRDSPLH; V gene: TRBV5-4; CDR3 length: 12; J gene: TRBJ1-6
CDR3 protein: SVEARRGGYT; V gene: TRBV29-1; CDR3 length: 10; J gene: TRBJ1-2
CDR3 protein: SVDAGGTRIRDTQY; V gene: TRBV29-1; CDR3 length: 14; J gene: TRBJ2-3
CDR3 protein: SAKRTSYEQY; V gene: TRBV20-1; CDR3 length: 10; J gene: TRBJ2-7
CDR3 protein: ASSQDLGGETQY; V gene: TRBV3-1; CDR3 length: 12; J gene: TRBJ2-5
CDR3 protein: ASSLTGTPEKLF; V gene: TRBV10-3; CDR3 length: 12; J gene: TRBJ1-4